One and the same sample provided the 30 T cell receptor beta chains below, sequenced in a study of shared clonotypes between healthy human individuals. Sequencing was performed with immunoSEQ multiplex PCR; in TCRdb, only in-frame clones are kept and a portion is missing. Of 2 million to 3 million clones listed, 93% are singletons. Sequenced sample: naive CD4+ T cells from PBMCs. Subset noted: CD45RA+ positively selected. The receptors derive from a man in his late teens or twenties in good health. Some clones in this sample may be carry-over from other donors' samples.

V usage is TRBV27 and J usage is TRBJ2-7, with D perhaps TRBD1 or TRBD2 (5 bases each). With 0 bases removed from V and 0 bases from J, the gap between germline ends came to 15 bases. The CDR3 loop spans 17 amino acids. In germline, CDR1 is MNHEY, CDR2 SMNVEV (reference sequence). DNA of the CDR3: TGTGCCAGCAGTTTATCGGTGTCCTGGGACGGCTCCTACGAGCAGTACTTC. Translated: CASSLSVSWDGSYEQYF.

A note on this clone: The same CDR3 also results from other DNA sequences found in this sample. The chain couples TRBV28 to TRBJ1-2; weak D call: TRBD1 (6 bases). This CDR3 region has 15 residues. The germline gives CDR1 MDHEN, CDR2 SYDVKM. V was trimmed by 4 bases and J by 2 bases, leaving 14 bases between them. CDR3 residues: CASSSAGTSNYGYTF. Written as DNA, the CDR3 is TGTGCCAGCAGTTCAGCCGGGACAAGCAACTATGGCTACACCTTC.

The chain is built from TRBV4-3 and TRBJ2-1; 9 nucleotides agree with TRBD2. This CDR3 has 19 residues. V was pared by 1 base and J by 0 bases, with 10 bases of the junction left unmatched. Germline lookup yields CDR1 LGHNA and CDR2 YSLEER. CDR3 DNA sequence: TGCGCCAGCAGCCAAGCATTGGCTAGCGGGATCCTCTCCTACAATGAGCAGTTCTTC. Amino acids: CASSQALASGILSYNEQFF.

V and J are TRBV4-1 and TRBJ1-4; 7 nucleotides align to TRBD1. The germline V gene encodes CDR1 MGHRA and CDR2 YSYEKL. Trimming at V came to 3 bases and at J to 12 bases, leaving 13 bases not matched to a gene. CDR3 length: 15 residues. The CDR3 DNA sequence: TGCGCCAGCAGCCAGCCGTGGACAGGTCTGGGGGAACTGTTTTTT. Its protein product is CASSQPWTGLGELFF.

V usage is TRBV6-5 and J usage is TRBJ1-4, with D perhaps matching TRBD1 (5 bases). V gave up 0 bases and J gave up 6 bases, with 11 bases separating them. The CDR3 has 15 amino acids. Germline lookup yields CDR1 MNHEY and CDR2 SVGAGI. The CDR3 DNA sequence: TGTGCCAGCAGTTACTCGTGGGGGTGGGATGAAAAACTGTTTTTT. Translation: CASSYSWGWDEKLFF.

The J gene is TRBJ1-4, the V gene TRBV7-8; 10 bases map to TRBD1. J gave up 7 bases and V 5 bases, and 7 bases lay outside the gene matches. Germline assignment: CDR1 SGHVS and CDR2 FQNEAQ. The CDR3 loop spans 15 amino acids. In DNA form, the CDR3 reads TGTGCCAGCAGCCCCGGGACAGGGGTTACTGAAAAACTGTTTTTT. Amino acids: CASSPGTGVTEKLFF.

The chain is built from TRBV15 and TRBJ1-1, with 8 nucleotides matching TRBD1. The V gene's germline CDR1 is LNHNV and CDR2 YYDKDF (reference sequence). The length of the CDR3 is 14 residues. With 0 bases clipped from V and 8 bases from J, the junction kept 5 bases outside the gene matches. The CDR3 is CATSREAGGQEAFF. CDR3 nucleotides: TGTGCCACCAGCAGAGAAGCAGGGGGCCAAGAAGCTTTCTTT. Together with reference TRBV15 and TRBJ1-1, the CDR3 gives the full variable domain: DAMVIQNPRYQVTQFGKPVTLSCSQTLNHNVMYWYQQKSSQAPKLLFHYYDKDFNNEADTPDNFQSRRPNTSFCFLDIRSPGLGDTAMYLCATSREAGGQEAFFGQGTRLTVV.

This clone has more than one count but fewer than ten. The V and J genes are TRBV5-6 and TRBJ1-5; D gene ambiguous. The CDR3 totals 16 residues. Trimming took off 2 bases at V and 0 bases at J, with 12 bases between the two ends. The germline CDR1 and CDR2 sequences are SGHDT and YYEEEE. CDR3 in amino acids: CASSLGQLLSNQPQHF. CDR3 nucleotide sequence: TGTGCCAGCAGCTTAGGGCAGCTACTTAGCAATCAGCCCCAGCATTTT.

This sequence joins TRBV10-3 and TRBJ1-1; the match to TRBD1 covers 10 bases. V shed 5 bases, J shed 3 bases, and the junction held 6 bases outside the gene matches. Germline V gene data show CDR1 as ENHRY and CDR2 as SYGVKD. This CDR3 comprises 15 residues. Here the CDR3 DNA reads TGTGCCATCAGTACCACCGGGACAGGGGACACTGAAGCTTTCTTT. It yields the protein CAISTTGTGDTEAFF.

This clone was counted only a few times. The rearrangement uses TRBV15 and TRBJ2-2; D possibly corresponds to TRBD2 (6 bases). Germline loops: CDR1 LNHNV, CDR2 YYDKDF (reference sequence). V shed 4 bases and J shed 4 bases, with 13 bases lying between them. CDR3 length equals 15 residues. The CDR3 DNA reads as TGTGCCACCAGCACACGACTGCGGGGCACCGGGGAGCTGTTTTTT. Translating gives CATSTRLRGTGELFF.

The chain carries TRBV5-1 and TRBJ2-1; the match to TRBD2 covers 16 bases. The V gene's germline CDR1 is SGHRS and CDR2 YFSETQ. With V trimmed by 4 bases and J by 4 bases, 5 bases remained unmatched. This CDR3 comprises 17 residues. CDR3 in amino acids: CASSQGTSGREYNEQFF. Written as DNA, the CDR3 is TGCGCCAGCAGCCAAGGGACTAGCGGGAGGGAGTACAATGAGCAGTTCTTC.

The J gene is TRBJ2-3, the V gene TRBV27, with D hard to call. Trimming stripped 0 bases from V and 2 bases from J, with 6 bases between. Germline V gives CDR1 MNHEY, CDR2 SMNVEV (reference sequence). This CDR3 contains 14 residues. CDR3 nucleotide sequence: TGTGCCAGCAGTTTATCCAGACTCACAGATACGCAGTATTTT. It is translated as CASSLSRLTDTQYF.

The chain couples TRBV5-1 to TRBJ1-5; a possible D gene is TRBD1 (5 bases). Germline V lookup: CDR1 SGHRS, CDR2 YFSETQ. This CDR3 spans 15 amino acids. Trimming cost V 1 base and J 4 bases, with 12 bases left between them. CDR3 amino acids: CASSLTGTRNQPQHF. The CDR3 DNA is TGCGCCAGCAGCTTGACCGGGACGCGGAATCAGCCCCAGCATTTT.

This chain connects TRBV5-6 to TRBJ2-5; D unclear. The CDR3 covers 14 residues. CDR1 is SGHDT, CDR2 YYEEEE, per germline. Trimming took off 0 bases at V and 3 bases at J, with 9 bases between the two ends. In DNA, the CDR3 is TGTGCCAGCAGCTTGGTCTGGCAAAAAGAGACCCAGTACTTC. This gives the protein CASSLVWQKETQYF.

The chain employs TRBV7-9 and TRBJ1-3; 7 bases align to TRBD1. CDR3 length: 18 amino acids. After removal of 5 bases from V and 5 bases from J, the junction contained 18 bases not matched to a gene. Germline V gene lookup returns CDR1 SEHNR and CDR2 FQNEAQ (reference sequence). CDR3 sequence: CASSGANHGTAYRNTIYF. The CDR3 DNA sequence: TGTGCCAGCAGCGGAGCCAATCATGGGACAGCCTACAGAAACACCATATATTTT.

This clone showed up just once. Other DNA sequences within the sample encode an identical CDR3. The V and J genes are TRBV30 and TRBJ1-2; D is perhaps TRBD1 (5 bases). Germline CDR1 GTSNPN, CDR2 SVGIG (reference sequence). This CDR3 spans 11 amino acids. V lost 5 bases and J 8 bases, leaving 12 bases between the germline ends. The CDR3 region is CAWSPGDGYTF. CDR3 nucleotides: TGTGCCTGGTCCCCCGGGGACGGCTACACCTTC.

The chain joins TRBV11-3 to TRBJ2-7, with D unclear. This CDR3 is built from 15 residues. Germline-derived CDR1 and CDR2 are SGHNT and YENEEA. Trimming took off 4 bases at V and 2 bases at J, with 15 bases between the two ends. The CDR3 DNA is TGTGCCAGCAGCTCGGGCACCGGTCGTACCTACGAGCAGTACTTC. Translation: CASSSGTGRTYEQYF.

The V call is TRBV7-3, the J call TRBJ2-1; 10 nucleotides align to TRBD2. The V gene end was trimmed by 7 bases and the J gene end by 4 bases; junction bases not matched to a gene: 7. The CDR3 spans 15 residues. Germline V CDR1 and CDR2: SGHTA, FQGTGA. In nucleotides, the CDR3 is TGTGCCAGCATCGTAGGACTAGCGGATTACAATGAGCAGTTCTTC. Its protein product is CASIVGLADYNEQFF.

Note on this clone: Other DNA sequences in the same sample also yield this CDR3. J is TRBJ2-2 and V is TRBV9; no clear D gene. In germline, CDR1 is SGDLS, CDR2 YYNGEE. This CDR3 is built from 13 residues. V lost 0 bases and J lost 4, with 4 bases in between. In nucleotides, the CDR3 is TGTGCCAGCAGCGTAGGTGCCACCGGGGAGCTGTTTTTT. Protein sequence: CASSVGATGELFF. Drawing the rest from reference TRBV9 and TRBJ2-2, the complete variable domain is DSGVTQTPKHLITATGQRVTLRCSPRSGDLSVYWYQQSLDQGLQFLIQYYNGEERAKGNILERFSAQQFPDLHSELNLSSLELGDSALYFCASSVGATGELFFGEGSRLTVL.

The gene calls are TRBV7-8 and TRBJ1-2; 10 positions match TRBD1. V shed 5 bases, J shed 3 bases, and the junction held 9 bases outside the gene matches. From germline, CDR1 is SGHVS and CDR2 FQNEAQ. This CDR3 spans 16 amino acids. The CDR3 DNA follows: TGTGCCAGCAGCGGCAGGACAGGGGGACAGTACTATGGCTACACCTTC. It codes for CASSGRTGGQYYGYTF.

The rearrangement joins TRBV18 to TRBJ2-7; a possible D gene is TRBD2 (6 bases). The length of the CDR3 is 16 residues. V dropped 0 bases and J dropped 2 bases, with 14 bases sitting between them. Per germline, CDR1 KGHSH and CDR2 LQKENI. CDR3 in amino acids: CASSPPGIAATYEQYF. The CDR3 nucleotides read TGTGCCAGCTCACCACCAGGTATAGCGGCAACCTACGAGCAGTACTTC.

The chain links TRBV9 to TRBJ2-2; 9 nucleotides line up with TRBD2. Trimming took 3 bases from V and 5 from J; bases not matched to a gene: 8. Per the germline V gene, CDR1 is SGDLS and CDR2 is YYNGEE. This CDR3 region has 16 residues. CDR3 sequence reads: CASSGELAGFTGELFF. The CDR3 DNA is TGTGCCAGCAGCGGGGAGCTAGCGGGGTTTACCGGGGAGCTGTTTTTT.

This clone was observed once. The chain carries TRBV29-1 and TRBJ2-3; TRBD2 agrees at 10 bases. The CDR3 covers 14 residues. V shed 7 bases, J shed 4 bases, and the junction held 8 bases outside the gene matches. The germline CDR1 and CDR2 sequences are SQVTM and ANQGSEA. CDR3 nucleotides: TGCAGCGGTCGAGCGGGAGGGCGGGCAGATACGCAGTATTTT. This encodes CSGRAGGRADTQYF.

This sequence joins TRBV5-5 and TRBJ2-2; 7 nucleotides match TRBD2. Germline-derived CDR1 and CDR2 are SGHKS and YYEKEE (reference sequence). This CDR3 comprises 16 residues. V dropped 1 base and J dropped 2; count of bases not matched to a gene: 5. The CDR3 protein is CASSLRPSGNTGELFF. CDR3 in DNA: TGTGCCAGCAGCTTGAGGCCTAGCGGAAACACCGGGGAGCTGTTTTTT. Together with reference TRBV5-5 and TRBJ2-2, the CDR3 gives the full variable domain: DAGVTQSPTHLIKTRGQQVTLRCSPISGHKSVSWYQQVLGQGPQFIFQYYEKEERGRGNFPDRFSARQFPNYSSELNVNALLLGDSALYLCASSLRPSGNTGELFFGEGSRLTVL.

The rearrangement links TRBV5-1 to TRBJ2-3; 11 bases are a match to TRBD2. Germline trimming cut 0 bases from V and 5 bases from J; bases unmatched to any gene: 5. Germline CDR1 reads SGHRS; CDR2 reads YFSETQ. The CDR3 extends over 16 amino acids. CDR3: CASSLAVAGGGDTQYF. The CDR3 DNA follows: TGCGCCAGCAGCTTGGCGGTAGCGGGAGGGGGAGATACGCAGTATTTT.

The genes are TRBV10-3 and TRBJ1-2; D call uncertain. Germline CDR1 ENHRY, CDR2 SYGVKD. The CDR3 totals 8 residues. CDR3 loop: CVPSGYTF. The CDR3 region has the DNA TGTGTCCCCAGCGGCTACACCTTC.

This chain's CDR3 is CASSPGGRGHTIYF. CDR3 coding DNA: TGTGCCAGCAGCCCGGGGGGCAGGGGGCACACCATATATTTT. The chain links TRBV5-6 to TRBJ1-3; 8 bases agree with TRBD1. CDR3 length: 14 amino acids. V was clipped by 4 bases and J by 8 bases; unmatched bases: 8. The germline V gene has CDR1 SGHDT and CDR2 YYEEEE.

The chain joins TRBV4-1 to TRBJ1-5, with D unresolved. Germline CDR1 reads MGHRA; CDR2 reads YSYEKL. This CDR3 is built from 13 residues. V dropped 0 bases and J dropped 7 bases, with 7 bases sitting between them. The CDR3, as DNA: TGCGCCAGCAGCCAAGATTGGGAGCAGCCCCAGCATTTT. Translation: CASSQDWEQPQHF.

The genes are TRBV28 and TRBJ1-1; a weak D match, TRBD1 (6 bases). Trimming removed 5 bases from V and 1 base from J, with 17 bases in between. There are 16 residues in the CDR3. Germline CDR1 reads MDHEN; CDR2 reads SYDVKM. The CDR3 DNA reads TGTGCCAGCAGTCCGCAGGGGCGGGGGAAGAACACTGAAGCTTTCTTT. Amino acids: CASSPQGRGKNTEAFF.

V usage is TRBV28 and J usage is TRBJ2-7; 8 nucleotides match TRBD2. The V gene's germline CDR1 is MDHEN and CDR2 SYDVKM. V lost 6 bases, J lost 1 base, and 8 bases stayed unmatched. The CDR3 contains 15 residues. The CDR3 is CASSSLAGPSYEQYF. CDR3 in DNA: TGTGCCAGCAGCTCCCTAGCGGGCCCTTCCTACGAGCAGTACTTC.